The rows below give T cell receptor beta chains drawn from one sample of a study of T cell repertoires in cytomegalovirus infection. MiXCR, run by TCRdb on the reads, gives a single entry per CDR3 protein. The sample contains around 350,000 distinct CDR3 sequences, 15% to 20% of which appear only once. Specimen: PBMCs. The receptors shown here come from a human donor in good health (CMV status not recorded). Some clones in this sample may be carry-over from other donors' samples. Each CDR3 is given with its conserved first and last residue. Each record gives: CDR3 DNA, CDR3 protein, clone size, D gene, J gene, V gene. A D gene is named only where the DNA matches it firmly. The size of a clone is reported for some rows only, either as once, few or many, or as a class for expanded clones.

TGTGCCAGCAGTTTCTACAGGGGGCCCTACGAGCAGTACTTC CASSFYRGPYEQYF - TRBD1 TRBJ2-7 TRBV27
TGTGCCACCCGATTCGTAAATGAGCAGTTCTTC CATRFVNEQFF - - TRBJ2-1 TRBV6-2/TRBV6-3
TGCAGTGCTAGAGATCGGGGCGTGGTCACAGATACGCAGTATTTT CSARDRGVVTDTQYF - - TRBJ2-3 TRBV20-1
TGTGCCAGCAGCGATCCCCTCGAAGGGGGCTACACCTTC CASSDPLEGGYTF - - TRBJ1-2 TRBV12-3/TRBV12-4
TGTGCCAGCAGTTTAGGGTCGTTCGGCTATGGCTACACCTTC CASSLGSFGYGYTF few - TRBJ1-2 TRBV28
TGTGCCAGCAGCTTAGACCGGACAGGGCAGTACTTC CASSLDRTGQYF many TRBD1 TRBJ2-7 TRBV7-2
TGTGCCAGCAGCCCCTACCCAGGAGGCCCAGGACAGCCCCAGCATTTT CASSPYPGGPGQPQHF - - TRBJ1-5 TRBV7-9
TGTGCCAGCAGGGGTAGTTGGACAGGGTACGAGCAGTTCTTC CASRGSWTGYEQFF - TRBD1 TRBJ2-1 TRBV2
TGTGCCAGCAGCCAAGGCAGGGGGTCCTCCTACAATGAGCAGTTCTTC CASSQGRGSSYNEQFF few TRBD1 TRBJ2-1 TRBV14
TGCAGTGCTGGGGACAGTGGAACCGGGGAGCTGTTTTTT CSAGDSGTGELFF once TRBD1 TRBJ2-2 TRBV20-1
TGTGCCAGTAGGGGGGGGGTTAACTATGGCTACACCTTC CASRGGVNYGYTF - - TRBJ1-2 TRBV27
TGTGCCAGCAGCCAAGCCCGAGGTCAAGAGACCCAGTACTTC CASSQARGQETQYF - - TRBJ2-5 TRBV4-2
TGTGCCAGCAGCCCAGACCTGGGGGGGCTCTCTGGAAACACCATATATTTT CASSPDLGGLSGNTIYF many - TRBJ1-3 TRBV7-9
TGTGCCAGCAGTTACTCTGGGAAGGCTTTCTTT CASSYSGKAFF few - TRBJ1-1 TRBV6-5
TGTGCCAGCAGCTTAGACTTTGCCTACAATGAGCAGTTCTTC CASSLDFAYNEQFF few - TRBJ2-1 TRBV7-9
TGTGCCACCAGTGAACATGGGACCGGCGGCTACACCTTC CATSEHGTGGYTF few - TRBJ1-2 TRBV24-1
TGTGCCAGCAGGGCAGACAGGGAGTATGGCTACACCTTC CASRADREYGYTF few TRBD1 TRBJ1-2 TRBV28
TGTGCCAGCAGTGCGTCGAACAATGAGCAGTTCTTC CASSASNNEQFF many - TRBJ2-1 TRBV25-1
TGTGCCAGCAGTTGGACCGGACATCTGAGGTTACGGGACAATGAGCAGTTCTTC CASSWTGHLRLRDNEQFF many - TRBJ2-1 TRBV6-6
TGCAGTGCTAGACCACACGCGGGACAGGGGAGCTCCTATAATTCACCCCTCCACTTT CSARPHAGQGSSYNSPLHF - TRBD1 TRBJ1-6 TRBV20-1
TGTGCCAGCAGTGAAGAGGCAGGGAGGTTCGCAGATACGCAGTATTTT CASSEEAGRFADTQYF - - TRBJ2-3 TRBV2
TGTGCCAGCAGCTTAGAGGACAGGTTGTGGGACACCGGGGAGCTGTTTTTT CASSLEDRLWDTGELFF - TRBD1 TRBJ2-2 TRBV7-8
TGCAGCTTAGGACACCCCGAGTCTCTTAGCACAGATACGCAGTATTTT CSLGHPESLSTDTQYF - - TRBJ2-3 TRBV29-1
TGTGCCAGCAGCTTGTATGGGACAGCCTCTGCAACTAATGAAAAACTGTTTTTT CASSLYGTASATNEKLFF - TRBD1 TRBJ1-4 TRBV5-4
TGTGCCAGCAGCCAGAGACTCAGGGGAGAGAGCACAGATACGCAGTATTTT CASSQRLRGESTDTQYF - - TRBJ2-3 TRBV4-2
TGTGCCATCACCCCTAGCGGGGGCACAGATACGCAGTATTTT CAITPSGGTDTQYF once TRBD2 TRBJ2-3 TRBV10-3
TGCGCCAGCAGCCAAGACGCATCTTGGTTCTACGAGCAGTACTTC CASSQDASWFYEQYF many - TRBJ2-7 TRBV4-3
TGTGCCAGCAGTTCGGGCTTACTGGCCCTCCACTTT CASSSGLLALHF - - TRBJ1-6 TRBV12-3/TRBV12-4
TGTGCCAGCAGCCAATGGACAGGGGCGGCCAATCAGCCCCAGCATTTT CASSQWTGAANQPQHF many TRBD1 TRBJ1-5 TRBV7-8
TGTGCCAGCAGTGTCGCTAACTATGGCTACACCTTC CASSVANYGYTF - - TRBJ1-2 TRBV2
TGTGCCAGTAGGAACAGGGGCCTGGAGACCCAGTACTTC CASRNRGLETQYF - TRBD1 TRBJ2-5 TRBV19
TGCGCCAGCAGCCAAGGACAGGGGGCCTATGGCAATCAGCCCCAGCATTTT CASSQGQGAYGNQPQHF few TRBD1 TRBJ1-5 TRBV4-1
TGCAGCGGAAAAACAGGGGGGACCGGGGAGCTGTTTTTT CSGKTGGTGELFF - TRBD1 TRBJ2-2 TRBV29-1
TGTGCCAGCAGCTTAGACCCGGACAGCCGTTACTTC CASSLDPDSRYF many - TRBJ2-7 TRBV7-9
TGTGCCAGCAGTGAACCGGGCCTAGGAGTCCTCGAGCAGTACTTC CASSEPGLGVLEQYF - - TRBJ2-7 TRBV6-1
TGTGCCAGCTCACCAAGGGTGCCCAGGGATGAAAAACTGTTTTTT CASSPRVPRDEKLFF - - TRBJ1-4 TRBV18
TGTGCCAGCTCGTTGGGCGCTGAAAACATTCAGTACTTC CASSLGAENIQYF many - TRBJ2-4 TRBV11-2
TGTGCCAGCAGCAACCCAGGGACGTGGAACACTGAAGCTTTCTTT CASSNPGTWNTEAFF - - TRBJ1-1 TRBV7-6
TGCGCCAGCAGCCAAGGGTATTCAGAAGCCTACGAGCAGTACTTC CASSQGYSEAYEQYF few - TRBJ2-7 TRBV4-3
TGTGCCAGCAGCCCCATCGGCTCTGGAAACACCATATATTTT CASSPIGSGNTIYF few - TRBJ1-3 TRBV11-2
TGTGCCAGCAGTGACAACAATGAGCAGTTCTTC CASSDNNEQFF many - TRBJ2-1 TRBV6-1
TGCAGTGCTAGAGACGTGGCGGGAGGTTCCTACGAGCAGTACTTC CSARDVAGGSYEQYF - TRBD2 TRBJ2-7 TRBV20-1
TGTGCCAGCAGCCATGATAATCAGCCCCAGCATTTT CASSHDNQPQHF - - TRBJ1-5 TRBV5-8
TGCAGTGCTCAGCGGATTGGGACGGCGTACAATGAGCAGTTCTTC CSAQRIGTAYNEQFF - - TRBJ2-1 TRBV20-1
TGTGCCAGTAGTCGAGGGCCAGGGACGAACACTGAAGCTTTCTTT CASSRGPGTNTEAFF few - TRBJ1-1 TRBV19
TGTGCCAGTAGCTCCGGGACTCATCTAGAGACCCAGTACTTC CASSSGTHLETQYF few - TRBJ2-5 TRBV19
TGCAGTGCTAGTGACCCGGGAGTACGAGAGACCCAGTACTTC CSASDPGVRETQYF - - TRBJ2-5 TRBV20-1
TGCAGTGCTAGGGCCCCATTGGCGAACACTGAAGCTTTCTTT CSARAPLANTEAFF - - TRBJ1-1 TRBV20-1
TGTGCCAGCAGCTTTGTCCTAGTCGAACAGTACTTC CASSFVLVEQYF few - TRBJ2-5 TRBV7-9
TGTGCCAGCAGCCGGGGACGAGCGGCAGATACGCAGTATTTT CASSRGRAADTQYF - - TRBJ2-3 TRBV5-4
TGTGCCAGCAGCCCCGGGGGGGCCTTTACCGAGACCCAGTACTTC CASSPGGAFTETQYF many TRBD2 TRBJ2-5 TRBV7-2
TGTGCCAGCAGTTTACCTAGCGGGGGGCCCGGAGCCGATACGCAGTATTTT CASSLPSGGPGADTQYF - TRBD2 TRBJ2-3 TRBV28
TGTGCCAGTAGTATAGCGGGACAGGGTGGCAATCAGCCCCAGCATTTT CASSIAGQGGNQPQHF - TRBD1 TRBJ1-5 TRBV19
TGTGCCAGCAGCACCAGGGTCTACGAGCAGTACTTC CASSTRVYEQYF - - TRBJ2-7 TRBV7-9
TGTGCCAGCACCTCGGGACATAACACTGAAGCTTTCTTT CASTSGHNTEAFF few - TRBJ1-1 TRBV2